A single T cell receptor beta chain is shown here with its context. What it recognizes is unknown. The data are from a study of T-cell reconstitution after alpha-beta-depleted transplantation in children. This CDR3 is 13 amino acids long. The V and J ends lost 6 bases and 2 bases respectively, with 11 bases between them. In germline, CDR1 is MNHNS, CDR2 SASEGT. As it was prepared, the TCRbeta library received unique molecular identifiers. TCRdb re-called the PCR reads through MiXCR, storing one row per CDR3 protein. Of 670,000 or so distinct CDR3 sequences in the sample, 13% are singletons; the top ten hold 0.79%. Whole-study findings and limits: It was reported that alpha-beta T cells came from several hundred expanded graft clones (about two months after transplant). The high TCRbeta diversity at day 60 in some patients came from surviving recipient T cells and thymic progenitors. Diversity and T-cell counts at one year after transplant derived mostly from new T cells.

The specimen was PBMCs, collected before TCRalphabeta/CD19-depleted stem cell transplant. This chain joins TRBV6-1 and TRBJ2-7; tentatively, D is TRBD2 (6 bases). The TCR sequence derives from a girl aged 2 to 10 with congenital amegakaryocytic thrombocytopenia, due to receive a stem cell transplant. CDR3 protein: CASSPGGTYEQYF. CDR3 coding DNA: TGTGCCAGCAGCCCCGGAGGGACCTACGAGCAGTACTTC.